Listed below are T cell receptor beta chains from one sample, sequenced in a study of T cell changes during pregnancy in multiple sclerosis. The method was immunoSEQ multiplex PCR; TCRdb's version includes in-frame clones alone and lacks a portion of them. Counted here are tens of thousands of clones, about 93% occurring once; the ten biggest clones make up 0.61%. This sample comprised CD4+ T cells from peripheral blood mononuclear cells, obtained after pregnancy. These TCRs come from a female donor in good health, enrolled as a control in a pregnancy study. Both conserved end residues are part of each CDR3. D genes are given only for firm matches. Size tells how often a clone was seen (once, few, many) or the class of an expanded clone, and some rows leave it out.

CDR3nt,CDR3aa,v_gene,j_gene,abundance,d_gene
TGTGCCAGTAGTACCACCACAGGGGGCAATCAGCCCCAGCATTTT,CASSTTTGGNQPQHF,TRBV19,TRBJ1-5,once,TRBD1
TGTGCCAGCTCACCCGACAGGGGGAACTATGGCTACACCTTC,CASSPDRGNYGYTF,TRBV18,TRBJ1-2,.,TRBD1
TGCGCCAGCAGCTTGGGTGGAGTTGGGGGGGGCGTCTACGAGCAGTACTTC,CASSLGGVGGGVYEQYF,TRBV5-1,TRBJ2-7,.,.
TGTGCCAGCAGTACTGTCTCAGGGACTGAAGCTTTCTTT,CASSTVSGTEAFF,TRBV6-6,TRBJ1-1,.,.
TGTGCCAGCAGCTTACTAAAGAAAAACTATGGCTACACCTTC,CASSLLKKNYGYTF,TRBV5-4,TRBJ1-2,.,.
TGCAGCGTTTCATTTGATACGCAGTATTTT,CSVSFDTQYF,TRBV29-1,TRBJ2-3,.,.
TGCGCCAGCAGCTCGGAGACAGGGGGCTACACTGAAGCTTTCTTT,CASSSETGGYTEAFF,TRBV5-1,TRBJ1-1,once,TRBD1
TGTGCCAGCAGCGCAGGGGGCGCGGCTTTCTTT,CASSAGGAAFF,TRBV9,TRBJ1-1,.,TRBD1
TGTGCCAGCAGTTCTGCACAGGGGAGCGAGGCTTTCTTT,CASSSAQGSEAFF,TRBV27,TRBJ1-1,.,TRBD1
TGTGCCAGCAGTTACCACCAGGTAGCGGATCAAGAGACCCAGTACTTC,CASSYHQVADQETQYF,TRBV6-6,TRBJ2-5,.,.
TGTGCCAGCAGCCAAGTCCCCGGTGGCTACACCTTC,CASSQVPGGYTF,TRBV14,TRBJ1-2,.,.
TGTGCCAGTAGTATGACCGGGACAGGGGGCCCCTACGAGCAGTACTTC,CASSMTGTGGPYEQYF,TRBV19,TRBJ2-7,.,TRBD1
TGTGCCAGCAGCAGGACTTCTAGCACAGATACGCAGTATTTT,CASSRTSSTDTQYF,TRBV7-3,TRBJ2-3,few,.
TGTGCCAGCAGCCCGACAGGACTAGCAGACGAGCAGTACTTC,CASSPTGLADEQYF,TRBV28,TRBJ2-7,.,TRBD2
TGTGCCAGCTCACCACGAGGGGAGACCCAGTACTTC,CASSPRGETQYF,TRBV18,TRBJ2-5,.,.
TGCGCCAGCAGACAGACAGGGGGCGTGGAGACCCAGTACTTC,CASRQTGGVETQYF,TRBV5-1,TRBJ2-5,once,TRBD1
TGTGCCATCAGCCATGGAGGCGGGGGCCTCTCCTACGAGCAGTACTTC,CAISHGGGGLSYEQYF,TRBV10-3,TRBJ2-7,.,.
TGTGCCAGCAGTCCCCCTACTAGGGAAGCTTTCTTT,CASSPPTREAFF,TRBV6-6,TRBJ1-1,.,.
TGTGCCAGCAGCCTTCGACGGGTCAATCAGCCCCAGCATTTT,CASSLRRVNQPQHF,TRBV28,TRBJ1-5,.,.
TGTGCCAGCAGTTTCGACAGGGAGGTAGGCTACGAGCAGTACTTC,CASSFDREVGYEQYF,TRBV6-6,TRBJ2-7,.,.
TGTGCCAGCTCACCTCAGGCAAACTATGGCTACACCTTC,CASSPQANYGYTF,TRBV18,TRBJ1-2,.,.
TGTGCCAGCAGCTTGGGTCCTAGCGCCTACGAGCAGTACTTC,CASSLGPSAYEQYF,TRBV5-5,TRBJ2-7,.,.
TGCGCCAGCAGCCCCGAGGGAAACTCTGGAAACACCATATATTTT,CASSPEGNSGNTIYF,TRBV5-1,TRBJ1-3,.,.
TGTGCCAGTAGTATGCGCCTGAGGAGCGGGAGTGAGACCCAGTACTTC,CASSMRLRSGSETQYF,TRBV19,TRBJ2-5,.,TRBD2
TGTGCCAGTGGACTAGCGGGGGTGTACAATGAGCAGTTCTTC,CASGLAGVYNEQFF,TRBV19,TRBJ2-1,.,TRBD2
TGTGCCAGCAGCCAGATGTCGGACTCCGGCTACACCTTC,CASSQMSDSGYTF,TRBV4-2,TRBJ1-2,.,.
TGCGCCAGCAGCTTTTGGGGGCGAGTGAACACTGAAGCTTTCTTT,CASSFWGRVNTEAFF,TRBV5-1,TRBJ1-1,.,.
TGTGCCAGCAGCCGCGACATGGCGAACACCGGGGAGCTGTTTTTT,CASSRDMANTGELFF,TRBV7-8,TRBJ2-2,.,.
TGTGCCAGCCGACAGGGATTTTCTCAGCCCCAGCATTTT,CASRQGFSQPQHF,TRBV28,TRBJ1-5,.,TRBD1
TGCGCCAGCAGCCAAGATCTTACAACAGATACGCAGTATTTT,CASSQDLTTDTQYF,TRBV4-1,TRBJ2-3,.,.
TGTGCCAGCAGTGAATTGAGACTAGCGGGGGGATATGAGCAGTTCTTC,CASSELRLAGGYEQFF,TRBV6-1,TRBJ2-1,.,TRBD2
TGCAGCGCATCCCCCGCACAACTGAACACTGAAGCTTTCTTT,CSASPAQLNTEAFF,TRBV29-1,TRBJ1-1,.,.
TGTGCCAGCAGCTTAGTTGGCGGACAGGGGGCAAGGGAGCAGTTCTTC,CASSLVGGQGAREQFF,TRBV11-3,TRBJ2-1,.,TRBD1
TGTGCCAGTAGGGCAGACAGAAGCTCCTACAATGAGCAGTTCTTC,CASRADRSSYNEQFF,TRBV19,TRBJ2-1,once,.